Shown below are 30 T cell receptor beta chains from a single sample sequenced in a study of blood T cell repertoires in COVID-19. Only in-frame clones appear in the TCRdb table, and some are missing; sequencing was by immunoSEQ multiplex PCR. Here the sample spans 130,000 to 150,000 clones, 80% being singletons. Input material: peripheral blood. The receptors were sampled from a woman aged 50 to 65 with acute or convalescent COVID-19.

V gene TRBV19 combines with J gene TRBJ2-5; 13 positions match TRBD2. The V gene's germline CDR1 is LNHDA and CDR2 SQIVND (reference sequence). This CDR3 has 16 amino acids. V was pared by 6 bases and J by 2 bases, with 6 bases of the junction left unmatched. As DNA, the CDR3 is TGTGCCAGTAGCCGCGGACTAGCGGGGGAGCAAGAGACCCAGTACTTC. This gives the protein CASSRGLAGEQETQYF. The full variable domain, its missing parts supplied by reference TRBV19 and TRBJ2-5, is DGGITQSPKYLFRKEGQNVTLSCEQNLNHDAMYWYRQDPGQGLRLIYYSQIVNDFQKGDIAEGYSVSREKKESFPLTVTSAQKNPTAFYLCASSRGLAGEQETQYFGPGTRLLVL.

V and J are TRBV7-2 and TRBJ2-7; D ambiguous. V lost 0 bases and J 2 bases, leaving 5 bases between the germline ends. The CDR3 is made up of 13 amino acids. Germline CDR1 and CDR2: SGHTA and FQGNSA. The CDR3 nucleotides are TGTGCCAGCAGCTTAGCCATAGCCTACGAGCAGTACTTC. The encoded protein is CASSLAIAYEQYF.

This chain links TRBV5-1 with TRBJ1-1; tentative D call: TRBD1 (5 bases). The germline V gene encodes CDR1 SGHRS and CDR2 YFSETQ. CDR3 length: 17 residues. The germline V and J ends were trimmed by 4 bases and 0 bases, with 19 bases remaining between them. CDR3 amino acids: CASSITISGGMNTEAFF. The CDR3 coding sequence is TGCGCCAGCAGCATCACAATCAGCGGGGGGATGAACACTGAAGCTTTCTTT.

The V and J genes are TRBV4-1 and TRBJ2-2; no clear D gene. This CDR3 region has 14 residues. Germline-derived CDR1 and CDR2 are MGHRA and YSYEKL. V gave up 1 base and J gave up 7 bases, with 10 bases separating them. The CDR3 DNA sequence: TGCGCCAGCAGCCAAGTAGCTGAGGACGGGGAGCTGTTTTTT. As protein: CASSQVAEDGELFF.

In this sample, this clone turned up a few times. The CDR3 loop reads CASSFGGQSSYNEQFF. In nucleotides, the CDR3 is TGTGCCAGCAGCTTTGGCGGACAAAGCTCCTACAATGAGCAGTTCTTC. J is TRBJ2-1 and V is TRBV7-2, with a tentative D call TRBD1 (5 bases). The V end lost 3 bases, the J end lost 0 bases, and 12 bases lay between the germline ends. The V gene's germline CDR1 is SGHTA and CDR2 FQGNSA. The CDR3 runs to 16 residues.

This chain links TRBV7-9 with TRBJ2-7, with D possibly matching TRBD1 (6 bases). The CDR3 is 15 residues long. The germline CDR1 and CDR2 sequences are SEHNR and FQNEAQ (reference sequence). V lost 5 bases and J lost 2, with 16 bases in between. The CDR3 DNA reads as TGTGCCAGCAGCGAAACGGGACACCGACCCTACGAGCAGTACTTC. It yields the protein CASSETGHRPYEQYF.

The chain joins TRBV9 to TRBJ2-5; TRBD2 matches at 13 bases. CDR1 and CDR2 (germline): SGDLS, YYNGEE. The CDR3 length is 18 residues. V was clipped by 5 bases and J by 0 bases; unmatched bases: 10. CDR3 in amino acids: CASSPRVTSGGYQETQYF. CDR3 bases: TGTGCCAGCAGTCCCCGGGTGACTAGCGGGGGGTACCAAGAGACCCAGTACTTC.

The chain is built from TRBV24-1 and TRBJ1-2; 7 nucleotides line up with TRBD1. V trimming: 9 bases; J trimming: 6 bases; junction bases outside the gene matches: 3. Germline values: CDR1 KGHDR, CDR2 SFDVKD. This CDR3 comprises 11 residues. For the CDR3, the DNA is TGTGCCACCCAGGGGGAAGATGGCTACACCTTC. It is translated as CATQGEDGYTF.

This sequence joins TRBV18 and TRBJ2-3, with D perhaps matching TRBD1 (7 bases). This CDR3 contains 18 residues. Germline values: CDR1 KGHSH, CDR2 LQKENI. Trimming removed 4 bases at V and 3 bases at J, with 23 bases between. The CDR3 region has the DNA TGTGCCAGCTCACTGGATAAGGGACTCCTCAGGGGGACAGATACGCAGTATTTT. Amino acids: CASSLDKGLLRGTDTQYF.

The chain uses TRBV18 and TRBJ2-1, with 8 bases matching TRBD1. The CDR3 contains 16 residues. Germline-derived CDR1 and CDR2 are KGHSH and LQKENI. The V gene end was trimmed by 0 bases and the J gene end by 7 bases; junction bases not matched to a gene: 8. The CDR3 region has the DNA TGTGCCAGCTCACCACCTTCCGACAGGGGCTTTAATGAGCAGTTCTTC. Encoded protein: CASSPPSDRGFNEQFF.

The genes are TRBV2 and TRBJ1-1, with D perhaps TRBD1 (6 bases). Germline V gene data show CDR1 as SNHLY and CDR2 as FYNNEI. The CDR3 has 11 amino acids. V lost 11 bases and J 4 bases, leaving 11 bases between the germline ends. DNA for the CDR3: TGTGCCTACAGGGTAATCACTGAAGCTTTCTTT. This encodes CAYRVITEAFF.

This clone was seen only once. The V call is TRBV6-5, the J call TRBJ2-1, with 8 bases fitting TRBD1. CDR3 length equals 13 residues. V dropped 4 bases and J dropped 7; count of bases not matched to a gene: 3. Germline V lookup: CDR1 MNHEY, CDR2 SVGAGI. The CDR3 is CASSWGQENEQFF. CDR3 in DNA: TGTGCCAGCAGTTGGGGACAGGAGAATGAGCAGTTCTTC.

The V gene is TRBV3-1 (or the pseudogene TRBV3-2), the J gene TRBJ1-4; a weak D match, TRBD1 (5 bases). The V end lost 4 bases, the J end lost 7 bases, and 16 bases lay between the germline ends. Per the germline V gene, CDR1 is LGHDT and CDR2 is YNNKEL (reference sequence). The CDR3 extends over 15 amino acids. In DNA form, the CDR3 reads TGTGCCAGCAGCCTCCCGACAGCCACCGGTGAAAAACTGTTTTTT. This sequence encodes CASSLPTATGEKLFF.

The V and J genes are TRBV2 and TRBJ1-3; TRBD1 aligns across 9 bases. Germline V CDR1 and CDR2: SNHLY, FYNNEI. V shed 5 bases and J 8 bases; nucleotides not matched to a gene: 7. The CDR3 spans 14 residues. The CDR3 protein is CASSRATGGHTIYF. CDR3 sequence (DNA): TGTGCCAGCAGTCGCGCCACAGGGGGCCACACCATATATTTT.

The V and J genes are TRBV5-4 and TRBJ2-7, with 9 positions matching TRBD1. V dropped 3 bases and J dropped 6; count of bases not matched to a gene: 7. Germline V gene lookup returns CDR1 SGHNT and CDR2 YYREEE (reference sequence). This CDR3 is 14 amino acids long. This CDR3 is CASSSWTGVSEQYF. CDR3 DNA sequence: TGTGCCAGCAGCTCTTGGACAGGGGTTAGCGAGCAGTACTTC. Full variable domain (rest looked up from reference TRBV5-4 and TRBJ2-7): ETGVTQSPTHLIKTRGQQVTLRCSSQSGHNTVSWYQQALGQGPQFIFQYYREEENGRGNFPPRFSGLQFPNYSSELNVNALELDDSALYLCASSSWTGVSEQYFGPGTRLTVT.

The chain recombines TRBV9 with TRBJ2-3; 7 bases fit TRBD1. Trimming cost V 1 base and J 2 bases; bases outside gene matches: 7. The CDR3 runs 16 residues. CDR1 and CDR2 from the germline V gene are SGDLS and YYNGEE. DNA of the CDR3: TGTGCCAGCAGCGTATTGCAGGGGGAAGTCACAGATACGCAGTATTTT. This sequence encodes CASSVLQGEVTDTQYF.

This clone appeared once. V usage is TRBV18 and J usage is TRBJ1-6; 7 bases line up with TRBD1. The CDR3 has 15 residues. CDR1 is KGHSH and CDR2 is LQKENI in the germline V gene. Germline trimming cut 3 bases from V and 10 bases from J; bases unmatched to any gene: 9. CDR3 DNA: TGTGCCAGCTCACCCTACAGGGGAGAGGGATCACCCCTCCACTTT. The encoded protein is CASSPYRGEGSPLHF.

The chain combines TRBV28 with TRBJ1-2; D remains ambiguous. Germline values: CDR1 MDHEN, CDR2 SYDVKM. V shed 6 bases and J shed 3 bases, with 14 bases lying between them. This CDR3 has 14 amino acids. The CDR3 DNA follows: TGTGCCAGCAGGCTGGGCGTCTCCCACTATGGCTACACCTTC. Translation gives CASRLGVSHYGYTF.

The V gene is TRBV2, the J gene TRBJ1-4; D possibly corresponds to TRBD1 (6 bases). Germline CDR1 and CDR2: SNHLY and FYNNEI. The CDR3 spans 13 residues. Trimming pared 6 bases from V and 5 bases from J, leaving 10 bases between. The CDR3 bases are TGTGCCAGCAGGTGGACAGTAAATGAAAAACTGTTTTTT. Translating gives CASRWTVNEKLFF.

V gene TRBV7-9 combines with J gene TRBJ1-2, with no clear D. Trimming pared 5 bases from V and 6 bases from J, leaving 16 bases between. CDR3 length: 14 amino acids. Germline-derived CDR1 and CDR2 are SEHNR and FQNEAQ (reference sequence). CDR3 region: CASSVTASFDGYTF. The CDR3 nucleotides read TGTGCCAGCAGCGTAACAGCTTCCTTCGATGGCTACACCTTC.

The chain carries TRBV4-3 and TRBJ2-1; D ambiguous. The CDR3 is 13 residues long. V lost 1 base to trimming and J lost 6 bases, with 7 bases between them. Germline V gene data show CDR1 as LGHNA and CDR2 as YSLEER. This CDR3 reads CASSQVTANEQFF. The CDR3 DNA reads as TGCGCCAGCAGCCAAGTCACTGCCAATGAGCAGTTCTTC.

This clone was seen only once. The chain employs TRBV9 and TRBJ2-5; 12 nucleotides line up with TRBD1. CDR3 length: 15 residues. The junction had 4 bases not matched to a gene; V was cut back by 2 bases and J by 5 bases. Germline values: CDR1 SGDLS, CDR2 YYNGEE. In nucleotides, the CDR3 is TGTGCCAGCAGCGTTACGGGACAGGGGGCTGAGACCCAGTACTTC. Translation gives CASSVTGQGAETQYF.

The V and J genes are TRBV19 and TRBJ2-3, with 7 nucleotides matching TRBD1. This CDR3 region has 15 residues. CDR1 and CDR2 from the germline V gene are LNHDA and SQIVND (reference sequence). V was pared by 6 bases and J by 5 bases, with 11 bases of the junction left unmatched. The CDR3 nucleotides are TGTGCCAGTAGGCCGCTAAGGGGGCCGGGAGATACGCAGTATTTT. This translates into CASRPLRGPGDTQYF.

The chain couples TRBV5-1 to TRBJ2-4; TRBD1 matches at 7 bases. V shed 0 bases, J shed 6 bases, and the junction held 0 bases outside the gene matches. The length of the CDR3 is 13 residues. From germline, CDR1 is SGHRS and CDR2 YFSETQ. The CDR3 is CASSLAGGNIQYF. The CDR3 DNA follows: TGCGCCAGCAGCTTGGCAGGGGGAAACATTCAGTACTTC.

The chain combines TRBV18 with TRBJ2-7, with D possibly TRBD2 on 6 matching bases. This CDR3 has 15 amino acids. Germline-derived CDR1 and CDR2 are KGHSH and LQKENI. V gave up 1 base and J gave up 2 bases, with 12 bases separating them. The CDR3 loop is CASSPLRDGAYEQYF. For the CDR3, the DNA is TGTGCCAGCTCACCACTGCGGGACGGTGCCTACGAGCAGTACTTC.

V gene TRBV12-3 or TRBV12-4 combines with J gene TRBJ2-2, with D tentatively TRBD2 (5 bases). The CDR3 runs 13 residues. With 7 bases removed from V and 7 bases from J, the gap between germline ends came to 13 bases. The CDR3 loop is CASTKTRGGELFF. CDR3 DNA sequence: TGTGCCAGCACCAAAACCCGGGGCGGGGAGCTGTTTTTT.

This clone was counted only a few times. The chain recombines TRBV19 with TRBJ1-1; unclear D gene. Trimming cost V 7 bases and J 0 bases, with 12 bases left between them. Germline V gene sequence: CDR1 LNHDA, CDR2 SQIVND (reference sequence). CDR3 length: 14 amino acids. The CDR3 region is CASTNSLMNTEAFF. The CDR3 DNA follows: TGTGCCAGTACGAACAGCCTCATGAACACTGAAGCTTTCTTT.

The chain is built from TRBV3-1 (or the pseudogene TRBV3-2) and TRBJ2-1; D possibly corresponds to TRBD2 (5 bases). CDR1 LGHDT and CDR2 YNNKEL come from the germline V gene (reference sequence). Trimming cost V 4 bases and J 10 bases, with 11 bases left between them. The CDR3 sequence is 12 residues long. CDR3 sequence (DNA): TGTGCCAGCAGCCCATCACTAGGGGAGCAGTTCTTC. Translated, it gives CASSPSLGEQFF.

This chain uses TRBV19 with TRBJ1-2, with D perhaps matching TRBD1 (6 bases). V lost 5 bases, J lost 3 bases, and 22 bases lay in between. CDR1 is LNHDA and CDR2 is SQIVND in the germline V gene (reference sequence). The CDR3 contains 17 residues. The CDR3 DNA is TGTGCCAGTAGTGTTCTAGGTGACGGCAGGGGTGACTATGGCTACACCTTC. This translates into CASSVLGDGRGDYGYTF.

The chain carries TRBV9 and TRBJ1-2; perhaps TRBD1 as D (6 bases). The CDR3 runs 15 residues. CDR1 SGDLS and CDR2 YYNGEE come from the germline V gene. The germline V and J ends were trimmed by 0 bases and 5 bases, with 14 bases remaining between them. In DNA, the CDR3 is TGTGCCAGCAGCGTAGGGCAGGGGCCGACGTATGGCTACACCTTC. It translates to CASSVGQGPTYGYTF.